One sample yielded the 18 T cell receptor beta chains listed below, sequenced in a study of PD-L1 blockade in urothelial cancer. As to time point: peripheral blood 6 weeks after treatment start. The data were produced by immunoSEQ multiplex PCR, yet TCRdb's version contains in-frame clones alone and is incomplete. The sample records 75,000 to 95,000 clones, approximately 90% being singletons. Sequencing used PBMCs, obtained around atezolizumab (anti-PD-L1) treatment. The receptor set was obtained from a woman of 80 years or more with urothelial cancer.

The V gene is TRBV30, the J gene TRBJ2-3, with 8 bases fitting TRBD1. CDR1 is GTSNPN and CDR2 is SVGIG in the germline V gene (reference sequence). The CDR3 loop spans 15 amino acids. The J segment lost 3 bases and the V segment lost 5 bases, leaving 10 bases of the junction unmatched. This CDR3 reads CAWSKGQAGTDTQYF. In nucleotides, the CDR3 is TGTGCCTGGTCTAAGGGACAGGCGGGAACAGATACGCAGTATTTT.

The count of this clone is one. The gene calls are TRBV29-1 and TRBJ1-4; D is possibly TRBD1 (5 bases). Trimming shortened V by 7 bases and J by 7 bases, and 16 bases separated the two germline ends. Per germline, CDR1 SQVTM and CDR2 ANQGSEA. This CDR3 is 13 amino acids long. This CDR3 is CSAARAGREKLFF. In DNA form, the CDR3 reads TGCAGCGCCGCTAGAGCAGGGCGTGAAAAACTGTTTTTT.

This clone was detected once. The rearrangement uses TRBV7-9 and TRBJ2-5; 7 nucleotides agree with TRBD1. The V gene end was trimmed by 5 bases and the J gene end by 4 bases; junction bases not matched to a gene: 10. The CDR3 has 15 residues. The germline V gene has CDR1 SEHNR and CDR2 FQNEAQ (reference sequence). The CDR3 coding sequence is TGTGCCAGCAGCCGAGACAGGGTGGTTGGAGAGACCCAGTACTTC. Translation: CASSRDRVVGETQYF. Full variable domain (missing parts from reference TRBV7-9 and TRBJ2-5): DTGVSQNPRHKITKRGQNVTFRCDPISEHNRLYWYRQTLGQGPEFLTYFQNEAQLEKSRLLSDRFSAERPKGSFSTLEIQRTEQGDSAMYLCASSRDRVVGETQYFGPGTRLLVL.

The CDR3 protein is CAWKRIEDVGYGYTF. The CDR3 DNA reads TGTGCCTGGAAGCGGATCGAGGATGTCGGCTATGGCTACACCTTC. V and J are TRBV30 and TRBJ1-2; the D is unclear. Germline V gives CDR1 GTSNPN, CDR2 SVGIG (reference sequence). This CDR3 spans 15 amino acids. With 4 bases removed from V and 4 bases from J, the gap between germline ends came to 19 bases.

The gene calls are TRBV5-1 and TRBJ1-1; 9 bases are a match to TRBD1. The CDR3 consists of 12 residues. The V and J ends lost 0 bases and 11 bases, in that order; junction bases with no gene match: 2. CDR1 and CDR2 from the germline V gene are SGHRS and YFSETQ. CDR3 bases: TGCGCCAGCAGCTTGGGGACAGGGGAGGCTTTCTTT. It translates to CASSLGTGEAFF. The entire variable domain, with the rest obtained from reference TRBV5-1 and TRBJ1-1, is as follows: KAGVTQTPRYLIKTRGQQVTLSCSPISGHRSVSWYQQTPGQGLQFLFEYFSETQRNKGNFPGRFSGRQFSNSRSEMNVSTLELGDSALYLCASSLGTGEAFFGQGTRLTVV.

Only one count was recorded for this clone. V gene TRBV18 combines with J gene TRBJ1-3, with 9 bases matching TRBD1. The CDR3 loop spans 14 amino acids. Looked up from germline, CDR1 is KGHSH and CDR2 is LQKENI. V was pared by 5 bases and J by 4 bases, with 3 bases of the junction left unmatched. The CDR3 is CASSSGQGGNTIYF. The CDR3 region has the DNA TGTGCCAGCTCATCGGGACAGGGCGGAAACACCATATATTTT.

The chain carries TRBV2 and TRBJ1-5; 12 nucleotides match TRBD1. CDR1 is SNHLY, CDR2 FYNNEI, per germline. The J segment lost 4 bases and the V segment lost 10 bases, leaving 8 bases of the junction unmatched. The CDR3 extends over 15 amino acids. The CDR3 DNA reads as TGTGCCACGTGCCGGGACAGGGGGCGAAATCAGCCCCAGCATTTT. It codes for CATCRDRGRNQPQHF.

The CDR3 region is CASTHGGSGGEKLFF. CDR3 bases: TGTGCCAGCACTCATGGGGGTAGCGGAGGAGAAAAACTGTTTTTT. The chain recombines TRBV28 with TRBJ1-4; D possibly corresponds to TRBD1 (5 bases). CDR3 length equals 15 residues. Trimming stripped 7 bases from V and 8 bases from J, with 20 bases between. Per germline, CDR1 MDHEN and CDR2 SYDVKM.

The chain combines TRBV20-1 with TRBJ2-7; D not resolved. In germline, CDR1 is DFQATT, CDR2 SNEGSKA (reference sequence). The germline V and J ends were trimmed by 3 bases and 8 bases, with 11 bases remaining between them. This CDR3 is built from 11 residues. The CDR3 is CSASLQSKQYF. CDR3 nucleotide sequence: TGCAGTGCTAGCCTACAGTCTAAGCAGTACTTC.

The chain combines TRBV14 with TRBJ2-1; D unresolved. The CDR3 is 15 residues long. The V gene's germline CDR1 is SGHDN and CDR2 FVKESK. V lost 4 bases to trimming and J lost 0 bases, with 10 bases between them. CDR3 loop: CASSRDVTSYNEQFF. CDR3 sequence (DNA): TGTGCCAGCAGCCGCGATGTAACCTCCTACAATGAGCAGTTCTTC.

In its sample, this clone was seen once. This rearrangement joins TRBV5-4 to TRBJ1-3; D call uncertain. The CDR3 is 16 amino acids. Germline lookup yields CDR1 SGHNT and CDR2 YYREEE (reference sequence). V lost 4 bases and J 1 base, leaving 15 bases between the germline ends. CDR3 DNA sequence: TGTGCCAGCAGCATGTACGGCAGCGGGTCTGGAAACACCATATATTTT. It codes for CASSMYGSGSGNTIYF.

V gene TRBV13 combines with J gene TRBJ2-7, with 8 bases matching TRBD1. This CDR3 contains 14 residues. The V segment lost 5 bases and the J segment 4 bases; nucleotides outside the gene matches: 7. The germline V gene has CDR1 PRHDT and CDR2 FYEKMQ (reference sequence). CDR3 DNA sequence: TGTGCCAGCAGCGCAAGGGACAGGCCTTACGAGCAGTACTTC. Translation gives CASSARDRPYEQYF.

In nucleotides, the CDR3 is TGTGCCAGCAGCGCTAGGGGGACGATATCTGGAAACACCATATATTTT. Its translation is CASSARGTISGNTIYF. The chain combines TRBV7-9 with TRBJ1-3, with a tentative D call TRBD1 (6 bases). The V gene lost 5 bases and the J gene lost 1 base, with 15 bases spanning the gap. CDR1 and CDR2 from the germline V gene are SEHNR and FQNEAQ (reference sequence). The CDR3 is made up of 16 amino acids. Filled out from reference TRBV7-9 and TRBJ1-3, the complete variable domain reads DTGVSQNPRHKITKRGQNVTFRCDPISEHNRLYWYRQTLGQGPEFLTYFQNEAQLEKSRLLSDRFSAERPKGSFSTLEIQRTEQGDSAMYLCASSARGTISGNTIYFGEGSWLTVV.

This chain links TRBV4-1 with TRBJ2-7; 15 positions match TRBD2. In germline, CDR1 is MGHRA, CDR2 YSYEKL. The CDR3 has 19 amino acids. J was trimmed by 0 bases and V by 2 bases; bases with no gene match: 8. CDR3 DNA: TGCGCCAGCAGCCAACAGGGACTAGCGGGAGGAGGGGGCTCCTACGAGCAGTACTTC. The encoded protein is CASSQQGLAGGGGSYEQYF.

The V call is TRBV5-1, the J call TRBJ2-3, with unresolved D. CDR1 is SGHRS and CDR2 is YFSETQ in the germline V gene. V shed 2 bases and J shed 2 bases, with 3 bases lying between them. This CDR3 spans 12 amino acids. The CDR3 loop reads CASSFSTDTQYF. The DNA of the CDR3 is TGCGCCAGCAGCTTCTCCACAGATACGCAGTATTTT.

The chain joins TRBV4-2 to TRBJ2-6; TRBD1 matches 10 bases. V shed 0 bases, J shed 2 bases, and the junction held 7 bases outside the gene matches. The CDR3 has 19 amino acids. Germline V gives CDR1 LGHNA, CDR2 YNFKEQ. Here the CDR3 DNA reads TGTGCCAGCAGCCAAGATTGGACAGGGGGTGTTCCTGGGGCCAACGTCCTGACTTTC. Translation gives CASSQDWTGGVPGANVLTF.

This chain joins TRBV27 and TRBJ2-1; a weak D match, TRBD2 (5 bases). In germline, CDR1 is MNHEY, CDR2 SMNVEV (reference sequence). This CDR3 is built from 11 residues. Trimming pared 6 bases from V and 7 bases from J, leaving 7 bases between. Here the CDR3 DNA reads TGTGCCAGCAGCCCGGGGAATGAGCAGTTCTTC. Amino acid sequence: CASSPGNEQFF.

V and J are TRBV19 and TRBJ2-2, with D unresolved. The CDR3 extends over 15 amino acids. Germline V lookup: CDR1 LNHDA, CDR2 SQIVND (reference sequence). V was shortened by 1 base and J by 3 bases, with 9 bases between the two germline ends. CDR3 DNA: TGTGCCAGTAGTATAGTTGACTTATACACCGGGGAGCTGTTTTTT. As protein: CASSIVDLYTGELFF.